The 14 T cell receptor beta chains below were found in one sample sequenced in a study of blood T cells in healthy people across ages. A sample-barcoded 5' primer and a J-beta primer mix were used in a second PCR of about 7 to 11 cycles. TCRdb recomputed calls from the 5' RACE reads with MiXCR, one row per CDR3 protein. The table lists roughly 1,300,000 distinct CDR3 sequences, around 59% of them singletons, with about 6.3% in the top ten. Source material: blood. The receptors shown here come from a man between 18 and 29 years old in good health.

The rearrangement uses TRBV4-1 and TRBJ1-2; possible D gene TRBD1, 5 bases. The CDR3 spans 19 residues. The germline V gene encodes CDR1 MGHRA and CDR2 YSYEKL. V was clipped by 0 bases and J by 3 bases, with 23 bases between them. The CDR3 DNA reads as TGCGCCAGCAGCCAAGAAGTGGTAGAAGGGGTCGAAAGTGACTATGGCTACACCTTC. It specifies CASSQEVVEGVESDYGYTF.

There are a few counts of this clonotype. As DNA, the CDR3 is TGCGCCAGCAGCCAAGTTCACTCGAGGACTGACCAAGAGACCCAGTACTTC. The encoded protein is CASSQVHSRTDQETQYF. The chain recombines TRBV4-1 with TRBJ2-5, with D maybe TRBD2 (5 bases). The germline CDR1 and CDR2 sequences are MGHRA and YSYEKL. V was clipped by 1 base and J by 0 bases, with 15 bases between them. The length of the CDR3 is 17 residues.

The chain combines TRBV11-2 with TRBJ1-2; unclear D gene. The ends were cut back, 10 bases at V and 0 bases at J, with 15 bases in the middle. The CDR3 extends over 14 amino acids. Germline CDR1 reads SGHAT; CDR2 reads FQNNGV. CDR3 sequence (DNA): TGTGCCACCCAGGCAACTTTAGCTAACTATGGCTACACCTTC. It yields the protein CATQATLANYGYTF.

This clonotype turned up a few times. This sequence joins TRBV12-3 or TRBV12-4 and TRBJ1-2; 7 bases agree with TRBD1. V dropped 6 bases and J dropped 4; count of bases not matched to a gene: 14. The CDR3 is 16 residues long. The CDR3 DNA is TGTGCCAGCAGCCTGTCACCGGGACAGAGCCTCTATGGCTACACCTTC. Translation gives CASSLSPGQSLYGYTF.

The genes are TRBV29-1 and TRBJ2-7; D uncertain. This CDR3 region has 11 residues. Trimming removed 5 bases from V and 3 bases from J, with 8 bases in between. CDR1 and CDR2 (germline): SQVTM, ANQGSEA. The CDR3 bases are TGCAGCGTTAACTGGGACTACGAGCAGTACTTC. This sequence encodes CSVNWDYEQYF.

CDR3 sequence (DNA): TGTGCTGAAGGGAGGCATAATTCACCCCTCCACTTT. Translating gives CAEGRHNSPLHF. The chain recombines TRBV7-2 with TRBJ1-6; no firm D call. CDR3 length: 12 residues. From germline, CDR1 is SGHTA and CDR2 FQGNSA.

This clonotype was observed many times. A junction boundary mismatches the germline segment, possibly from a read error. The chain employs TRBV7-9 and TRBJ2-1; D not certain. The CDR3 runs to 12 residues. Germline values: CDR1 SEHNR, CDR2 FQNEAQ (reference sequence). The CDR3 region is CASSLSDNEQFF. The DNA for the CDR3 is TGCGCCAGCAGCTTGTCGGACAATGAGCAGTTCTTC.

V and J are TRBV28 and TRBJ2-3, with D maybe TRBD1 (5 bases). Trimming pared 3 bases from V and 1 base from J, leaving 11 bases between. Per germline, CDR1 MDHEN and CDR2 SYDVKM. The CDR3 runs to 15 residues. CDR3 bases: TGTGCCAGCAGTTTCTGTTTACAGGGCACAGATACGCAGTATTTT. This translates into CASSFCLQGTDTQYF.

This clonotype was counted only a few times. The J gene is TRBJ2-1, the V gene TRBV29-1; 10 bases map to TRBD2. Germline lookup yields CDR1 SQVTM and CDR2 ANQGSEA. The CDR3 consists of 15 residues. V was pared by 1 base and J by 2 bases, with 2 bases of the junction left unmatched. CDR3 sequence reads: CSVEGLAGAYNEQFF. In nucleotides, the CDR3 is TGCAGCGTTGAAGGCCTAGCGGGGGCCTACAATGAGCAGTTCTTC.

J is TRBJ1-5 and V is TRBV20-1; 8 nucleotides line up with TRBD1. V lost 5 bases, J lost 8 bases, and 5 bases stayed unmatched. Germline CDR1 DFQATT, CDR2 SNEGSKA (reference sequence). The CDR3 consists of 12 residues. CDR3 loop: CSAETGGEPQHF. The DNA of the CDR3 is TGCAGTGCTGAAACAGGGGGTGAGCCCCAGCATTTT.

CDR3 amino acids: CATSRDPSSYNEQFF. CDR3 DNA: TGTGCCACCAGCAGAGACCCAAGCTCCTACAATGAGCAGTTCTTC. V is TRBV15 and J is TRBJ2-1; D remains unclear. Germline assignment: CDR1 LNHNV and CDR2 YYDKDF (reference sequence). Trimming shortened V by 0 bases and J by 0 bases, and 6 bases separated the two germline ends. The CDR3 is made up of 15 amino acids.

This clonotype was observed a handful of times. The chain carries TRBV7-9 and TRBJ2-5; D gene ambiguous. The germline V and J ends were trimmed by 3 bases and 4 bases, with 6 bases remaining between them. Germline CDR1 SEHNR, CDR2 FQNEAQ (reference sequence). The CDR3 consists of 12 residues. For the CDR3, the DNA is TGTGCCAGCAGCTTTTGGGGAGAGACCCAGTACTTC. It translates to CASSFWGETQYF.

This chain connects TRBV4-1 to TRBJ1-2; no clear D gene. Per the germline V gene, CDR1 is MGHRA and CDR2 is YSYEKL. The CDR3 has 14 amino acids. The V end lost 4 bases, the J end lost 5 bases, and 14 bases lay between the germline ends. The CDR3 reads CASSLRTSGYGYTF. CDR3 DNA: TGCGCCAGCAGCCTCAGGACCTCCGGGTATGGCTACACCTTC.

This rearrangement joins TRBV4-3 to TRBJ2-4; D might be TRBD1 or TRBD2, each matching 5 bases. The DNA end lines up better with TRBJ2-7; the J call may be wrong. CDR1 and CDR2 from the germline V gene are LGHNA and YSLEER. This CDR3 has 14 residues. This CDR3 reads CASSRILGAYEQYF. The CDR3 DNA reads TGCGCCAGCAGCCGCATACTAGGGGCCTACGAGCAGTACTTC.